The entry below gives a single TCR beta chain sequence along with its context. Method: immunoSEQ multiplex PCR; TCRdb's copy keeps in-frame clones and lacks some. The data show more than 250,000 clones, 84% seen once. The CDR3 runs to 18 residues. With 0 bases removed from V and 0 bases from J, the gap between germline ends came to 19 bases. Germline lookup yields CDR1 SGHDT and CDR2 YYEEEE. The sample belongs to a study of blood T cell repertoires in COVID-19. The source is a human donor in a cohort sampled during active COVID-19. The sequencing sample was made of peripheral blood. V gene TRBV5-6 combines with J gene TRBJ2-7; D remains unclear. The CDR3 loop is CASSLVPRPAPSSYEQYF. CDR3 nucleotides: TGTGCCAGCAGCTTGGTCCCCAGGCCAGCCCCGAGCTCCTACGAGCAGTACTTC.